This T cell receptor beta chain was sequenced during a study of blood T cell repertoires in COVID-19. Looking at the study overall: The cDNA or gDNA used as material had been derived from T cells, B-cell-depleted T cells, or PBMCs.

Original handling: The assay estimated nucleated cells by amplifying reference gene primers. Only in-frame clones appear in the TCRdb table, and some are missing; sequencing was by immunoSEQ multiplex PCR. V and J calls and clone size are those listed in that table; D and trimming were worked out from the DNA. The sample consists of around 370,000 clones, nearly 90% of them appearing once. Germline values: CDR1 LNHDA, CDR2 SQIVND (reference sequence). V lost 3 bases, J lost 1 base, and 7 bases stayed unmatched. This CDR3 is 16 amino acids long. This chain joins TRBV19 and TRBJ2-7; 9 nucleotides match TRBD2. The source material was peripheral blood. The sequence was collected from a man between 18 and 29 years old with active or convalescent COVID-19. The CDR3 spells CASSIASGRPSYEQYF. Here the CDR3 DNA reads TGTGCCAGTAGTATCGCGAGCGGGAGGCCTTCCTACGAGCAGTACTTC.